These T cell receptor beta chains were read from a single sample in a study of shared clonotypes between healthy human individuals. The table came from immunoSEQ multiplex PCR; TCRdb's copy has only in-frame clones and leaves some out. Of approximately 2.1 million clones listed, 93% are singletons. The sequenced material came from naive CD4+ T cells from PBMCs. These receptors originate from a man between 18 and 29 years old in good health. Some clones in this sample may be carry-over from other donors' samples. Each CDR3 is given with its conserved first and last residue. A D gene is named only where the DNA matches it firmly. The size of a clone is reported for some rows only, either as once, few or many, or as a class for expanded clones.

.,TRBV18,few,TRBJ1-5,TGTGCCAGCTCACCGGAGGGCACAGGGCGCAATCAGCCCCAGCATTTT,CASSPEGTGRNQPQHF
.,TRBV7-6,.,TRBJ2-1,TGTGCCAGCAGCCCTGCCGCCTACAATGAGCAGTTCTTC,CASSPAAYNEQFF
TRBD2,TRBV5-1,.,TRBJ2-3,TGCGCCAGCAGCAAGCCGCGGGAGACAGCTAGCACAGATACGCAGTATTTT,CASSKPRETASTDTQYF
TRBD1,TRBV20-1,.,TRBJ1-1,TGCAGTGCGAGGGGGCCCACTGAAGCTTTCTTT,CSARGPTEAFF
.,TRBV19,.,TRBJ1-1,TGTGCCAGTAGAACACCCGGGAGAGGGGGGAACACTGAAGCTTTCTTT,CASRTPGRGGNTEAFF
.,TRBV30,.,TRBJ2-7,TGTGCCTGGAGCCTTATCTTTCTCGGGTACGAGCAGTACTTC,CAWSLIFLGYEQYF
.,TRBV7-3,.,TRBJ2-3,TGTGCCAGCAGGCTCGGCCTTGGGGATACGCAGTATTTT,CASRLGLGDTQYF
.,TRBV2,.,TRBJ1-1,TGTGCCAGCAGTGAACAGGGGCGAAACACTGAAGCTTTCTTT,CASSEQGRNTEAFF
.,TRBV25-1,.,TRBJ1-2,TGTGCCAGCAGCCTCGGACAGTCTTATGGCTACACCTTC,CASSLGQSYGYTF
TRBD2,TRBV7-2,.,TRBJ2-1,TGTGCCAGCAGCTTGGGGACTAGTTATTTCTTC,CASSLGTSYFF
TRBD2,TRBV28,.,TRBJ2-7,TGTGCCAGCACGGGGGGGTTACCCCTCTACGAGCAGTACTTC,CASTGGLPLYEQYF
.,TRBV11-3,.,TRBJ2-2,TGTGCCAGCAGCCATAGGGTTACCGGGGAGCTGTTTTTT,CASSHRVTGELFF
.,TRBV18,.,TRBJ2-1,TGTGCCAGCTCACTTAGCAGCTCCTACAATGAGCAGTTCTTC,CASSLSSSYNEQFF
.,TRBV19,.,TRBJ1-4,TGTGCCACCCGGGACGGATACGAAAAACTGTTTTTT,CATRDGYEKLFF
.,TRBV30,.,TRBJ1-1,TGTGCCTGGCGGAAGAAACCCTGGGGGGCCACTGAAGCTTTCTTT,CAWRKKPWGATEAFF
TRBD1,TRBV5-1,.,TRBJ1-2,TGCGCCAGCAGCTTAGGGACAGAGAATTATGGCTACACCTTC,CASSLGTENYGYTF
TRBD2,TRBV7-2,.,TRBJ2-7,TGTGCCAGCAGCTTAGGGACTAGCGGGAGAGGGGGGCAGTACTTC,CASSLGTSGRGGQYF
TRBD1,TRBV2,.,TRBJ2-1,TGTGCCAGCAGTGAAGCCGGGACAGCGGACAATGAGCAGTTCTTC,CASSEAGTADNEQFF
.,TRBV29-1,.,TRBJ2-3,TGCAGCGTTGCCACCACAGATACGCAGTATTTT,CSVATTDTQYF
TRBD1,TRBV30,once,TRBJ1-5,TGTGCCTGGGGCAGGGGGGGAGATCAGCCCCAGCATTTT,CAWGRGGDQPQHF
TRBD1,TRBV28,.,TRBJ1-5,TGTGCCAGCAGTTCGGGTCCCGCGGGACAGGGGAGCAATCAGCCCCAGCATTTT,CASSSGPAGQGSNQPQHF
TRBD2,TRBV28,.,TRBJ2-7,TGTGCCAGCAGCCTTCGACTAGCGGGAGTTAACTACGAGCAGTACTTC,CASSLRLAGVNYEQYF
.,TRBV7-9,.,TRBJ1-3,TGTGCCAGCAGCTTAGTATCCGCAGGGTTAAACACCATATATTTT,CASSLVSAGLNTIYF
TRBD1,TRBV20-1,.,TRBJ1-1,TGCAGTGCTCAGGACAGGGAAGCTTTCTTT,CSAQDREAFF
TRBD1,TRBV19,once,TRBJ2-3,TGTGCCAGTAGTAGTTTTCGGACAGGGGGAACAGATACGCAGTATTTT,CASSSFRTGGTDTQYF
.,TRBV19,.,TRBJ2-7,TGTGCCAGTAGGGACAGTACCTACGAGCAGTACTTC,CASRDSTYEQYF
.,TRBV28,.,TRBJ2-1,TGTGCCAGCACTCCTCCGAGGGGATATGAGCAGTTCTTC,CASTPPRGYEQFF
.,TRBV19,.,TRBJ2-6,TGTGCCAGTAGTATAGATAGAACAGGGGGGGGTTCTGGGGCCAACGTCCTGACTTTC,CASSIDRTGGGSGANVLTF
TRBD1,TRBV7-3,.,TRBJ2-1,TGTGCCAGCAGCGATGGACAGGGATCCAATGAGCAGTTCTTC,CASSDGQGSNEQFF
TRBD1,TRBV9,.,TRBJ1-1,TGTGCCAGCAGCGACAAAGGGACAGCCAACACTGAAGCTTTCTTT,CASSDKGTANTEAFF
.,TRBV28,.,TRBJ2-1,TGTGCCAGCAGCCGCGGGGGCTCCCCTCTCAGGTACAATGAGCAGTTCTTC,CASSRGGSPLRYNEQFF
.,TRBV4-2,.,TRBJ1-2,TGTGCCAGCAGCCAAGATATGGGGGCCGTCTATGGCTACACCTTC,CASSQDMGAVYGYTF
.,TRBV6-1,.,TRBJ1-1,TGTGCCAGCAGTGAAGGGTTCGAGTGGGGGGCGCGGGACACTGAAGCTTTCTTT,CASSEGFEWGARDTEAFF
.,TRBV2,once,TRBJ2-5,TGTGCCAGCAGTGGAAGAGAGACCCAGTACTTC,CASSGRETQYF
.,TRBV5-4,.,TRBJ2-7,TGTGCCAGCAGCGGCCCCAGGGGAGGGGAGCAGTACTTC,CASSGPRGGEQYF
.,TRBV29-1,.,TRBJ1-1,TGCAGCGTTATCCATATAGGGCTATTAACTGAAGCTTTCTTT,CSVIHIGLLTEAFF
TRBD2,TRBV5-1,.,TRBJ2-1,TGCGCCAGCAGCTTGGATCTAGCGGGTGCCTACAATGAGCAGTTCTTC,CASSLDLAGAYNEQFF
.,TRBV12-5,.,TRBJ2-7,TGTGCTAGTGGTTTGTCCAGGGGCGAGCAGTACTTC,CASGLSRGEQYF
.,TRBV16,.,TRBJ1-1,TGTGCCAGCAGCCATAACGGGGGGACTGAAGCTTTCTTT,CASSHNGGTEAFF
.,TRBV5-1,.,TRBJ1-1,TGCGCCAGCAGTTCCGGGGGGCCGAACACTGAAGCTTTCTTT,CASSSGGPNTEAFF
.,TRBV6-5,.,TRBJ2-5,TGTGCCAGCACGGGCAGTCAAGAGACCCAGTACTTC,CASTGSQETQYF
TRBD1,TRBV25-1,.,TRBJ1-1,TGTGCCAGCAGTGCCTACAGGGGGTGGGGCACTGAAGCTTTCTTT,CASSAYRGWGTEAFF
.,TRBV11-3,.,TRBJ2-5,TGTGCCAGCAGCACTCGTAACGAAGAGACCCAGTACTTC,CASSTRNEETQYF
TRBD2,TRBV30,few,TRBJ2-3,TGTGCCTGGGGGACTAGCGGGAGCGACGGTACGCAGTATTTT,CAWGTSGSDGTQYF
.,TRBV4-2,once,TRBJ1-3,TGTGCCAGCAGCCAAGATTTGGTTCGGCAGGGCCTCTCTGGAAACACCATATATTTT,CASSQDLVRQGLSGNTIYF